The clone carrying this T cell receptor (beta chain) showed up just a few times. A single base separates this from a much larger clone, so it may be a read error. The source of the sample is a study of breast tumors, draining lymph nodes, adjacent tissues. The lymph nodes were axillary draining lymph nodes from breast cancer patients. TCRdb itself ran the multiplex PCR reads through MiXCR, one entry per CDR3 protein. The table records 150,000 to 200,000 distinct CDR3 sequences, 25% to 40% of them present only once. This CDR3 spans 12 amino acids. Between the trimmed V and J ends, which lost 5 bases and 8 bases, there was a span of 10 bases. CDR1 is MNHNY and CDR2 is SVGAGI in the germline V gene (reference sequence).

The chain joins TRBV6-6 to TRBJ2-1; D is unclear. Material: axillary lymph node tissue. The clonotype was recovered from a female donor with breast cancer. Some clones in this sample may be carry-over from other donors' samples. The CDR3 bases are TGTGCCAGCAGTCATGGTGTAGATGAGCAGTTCTTC. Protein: CASSHGVDEQFF.